The 10 T cell receptor beta chains listed next were all sequenced from one sample in a study of blood T cells in healthy people across ages (dated by TCRdb to the mid-2010s). Library generation was performed with 5' RACE. The sequencer listed for this sample is Illumina HiSeq 2500. A second PCR of about 7 to 12 cycles was performed with a sample-barcoded 5' primer and a J-beta primer mix. TCRdb trimmed public reads at Q25 via fastp, called clones via MiXCR and kept in-frame beta chains. Rows matching on CDR3 protein sequence are summarized as one entry with the most common DNA and genes. In this sample the table shows hundreds of thousands of distinct CDR3 sequences, 35% to 50% of which occur a single time. The ten largest make up roughly 30% of the sample. The sample taken for sequencing was blood. The receptors stem from a man aged 80 or over in good health.

The V and J genes are TRBV7-2 and TRBJ2-1; no clear D gene. The V gene's germline CDR1 is SGHTA and CDR2 FQGNSA. V was clipped by 4 bases and J by 2 bases, with 12 bases between them. CDR3 size: 15 residues. CDR3 sequence (DNA): TGTGCCAGCAGCTCCCCGATAGCAACCTACAATGAGCAGTTCTTC. Translating gives CASSSPIATYNEQFF.

This clonotype was observed a handful of times. The J gene is TRBJ2-3, the V gene TRBV29-1; 8 bases align to TRBD1. The ends lost 6 bases at V and 1 base at J; junction bases unmatched: 3. The CDR3 covers 13 residues. Germline V gene sequence: CDR1 SQVTM, CDR2 ANQGSEA. The CDR3 is CSVGGQGTDTQYF. CDR3 DNA: TGCAGCGTAGGGGGACAGGGCACAGATACGCAGTATTTT.

The sample holds one count of this clonotype. The gene calls are TRBV6-2 or TRBV6-3 and TRBJ2-7; 8 positions agree with TRBD1. After removal of 3 bases from V and 6 bases from J, the junction contained 10 bases not matched to a gene. The CDR3 has 15 residues. Per germline, CDR1 MNHEY and CDR2 SVGEGT. As DNA, the CDR3 is TGTGCCAGCAGTTATCCGAGAGACAGGGGCGGCGAGCAGTACTTC. Translating it yields CASSYPRDRGGEQYF.

The J gene is TRBJ2-5, the V gene TRBV24-1; 9 bases line up with TRBD2. The V and J ends lost 3 bases and 5 bases, in that order; junction bases with no gene match: 9. Germline-derived CDR1 and CDR2 are KGHDR and SFDVKD. This CDR3 comprises 16 residues. In nucleotides, the CDR3 is TGTGCCACCAGTGATGCCGGGACTAGCTCTTTCGAGACCCAGTACTTC. This encodes CATSDAGTSSFETQYF.

This chain uses TRBV28 with TRBJ2-7; unclear D gene. The V end lost 7 bases, the J end lost 4 bases, and 20 bases lay between the germline ends. The CDR3 spans 15 residues. The germline V gene has CDR1 MDHEN and CDR2 SYDVKM. The CDR3 here is CASTSLWGTRYEQYF. In DNA, the CDR3 is TGTGCCAGCACCTCTCTGTGGGGTACCCGGTACGAGCAGTACTTC.

The chain employs TRBV6-5 and TRBJ1-1; D ambiguous. CDR3 length equals 13 residues. V lost 5 bases, J lost 4 bases, and 11 bases lay in between. The germline gives CDR1 MNHEY, CDR2 SVGAGI. The CDR3 region has the DNA TGTGCCAGCAGTGCTCTCCGGGGCACTGAAGCTTTCTTT. Encoded protein: CASSALRGTEAFF.

Details on this clonotype: A read error may be the cause here, since a much bigger clone is one base away. V and J are TRBV29-1 and TRBJ2-1; TRBD1 might be the D (7 bases). V lost 7 bases and J lost 7, with 17 bases in between. The CDR3 length is 13 residues. Germline V CDR1 and CDR2: SQVTM, ANQGSEA. The CDR3 reads CSAWEQGGNEQFF. The CDR3 nucleotides are TGCAGCGCCTGGGAGCAGGGGGGAAATGAGCAGTTCTTC.

This chain uses TRBV5-1 with TRBJ1-1, with 7 bases identical to TRBD1. With V trimmed by 0 bases and J by 5 bases, 4 bases remained unmatched. Germline V CDR1 and CDR2: SGHRS, YFSETQ. This CDR3 spans 14 amino acids. The CDR3 spells CASSLGQGWTEAFF. The DNA for the CDR3 is TGCGCCAGCAGCTTGGGACAGGGATGGACTGAAGCTTTCTTT.

J is TRBJ2-2 and V is TRBV12-3 or TRBV12-4; 9 positions match TRBD1. The CDR3 has 15 amino acids. The ends lost 6 bases at V and 5 bases at J; junction bases unmatched: 7. The CDR3 loop is CASRPPGTGTGELFF. DNA of the CDR3: TGTGCCAGCAGACCGCCCGGGACAGGGACCGGGGAGCTGTTTTTT.

The V and J genes are TRBV27 and TRBJ2-5, with TRBD2 matching over 7 bases. The J call may not be correct, given that the DNA end is closer to TRBJ2-7. This CDR3 is 13 amino acids long. Germline V gene data show CDR1 as MNHEY and CDR2 as SMNVEV (reference sequence). CDR3 DNA sequence: TGTGCCAGCAGTGGCAACGGGAGGAACGAGCAGTACTTC. This encodes CASSGNGRNEQYF.